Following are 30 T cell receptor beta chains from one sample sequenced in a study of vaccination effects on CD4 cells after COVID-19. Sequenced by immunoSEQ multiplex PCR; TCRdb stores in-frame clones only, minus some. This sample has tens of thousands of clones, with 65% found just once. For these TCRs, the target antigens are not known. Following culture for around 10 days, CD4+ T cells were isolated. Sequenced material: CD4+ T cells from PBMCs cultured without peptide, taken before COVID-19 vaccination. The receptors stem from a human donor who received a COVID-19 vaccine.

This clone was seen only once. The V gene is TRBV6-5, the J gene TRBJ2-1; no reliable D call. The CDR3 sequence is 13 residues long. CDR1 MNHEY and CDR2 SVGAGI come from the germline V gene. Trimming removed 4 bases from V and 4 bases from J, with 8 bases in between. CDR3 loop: CASSSRGYNEQFF. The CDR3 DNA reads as TGTGCCAGCAGTTCCCGCGGATACAATGAGCAGTTCTTC.

CDR3 nucleotides: TGTGCCAGCAGCACCCTCAGAGGGACACCATGGGGCCAGCCCCAGCATTTT. Residues: CASSTLRGTPWGQPQHF. The V gene is TRBV7-2, the J gene TRBJ1-5; maybe TRBD1 (6 bases). The CDR3 is 17 residues long. Trimming removed 5 bases from V and 7 bases from J, with 24 bases in between. In germline, CDR1 is SGHTA, CDR2 FQGNSA. The full variable domain, rest sourced from reference TRBV7-2 and TRBJ1-5, is GAGVSQSPSNKVTEKGKDVELRCDPISGHTALYWYRQSLGQGLEFLIYFQGNSAPDKSGLPSDRFSAERTGGSVSTLTIQRTQQEDSAVYLCASSTLRGTPWGQPQHFGDGTRLSIL.

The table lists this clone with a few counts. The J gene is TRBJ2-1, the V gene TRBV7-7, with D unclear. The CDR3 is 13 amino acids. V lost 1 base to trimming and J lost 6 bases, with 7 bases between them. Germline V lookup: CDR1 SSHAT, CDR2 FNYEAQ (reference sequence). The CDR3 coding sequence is TGTGCCAGCAGCTTAGGAATCTTCAATGAGCAGTTCTTC. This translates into CASSLGIFNEQFF.

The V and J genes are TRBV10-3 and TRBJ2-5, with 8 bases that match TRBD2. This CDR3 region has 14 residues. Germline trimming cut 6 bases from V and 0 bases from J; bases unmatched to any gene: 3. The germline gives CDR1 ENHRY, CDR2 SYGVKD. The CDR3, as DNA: TGTGCCATCAGCGAGCGGGGGAACCAAGAGACCCAGTACTTC. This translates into CAISERGNQETQYF.

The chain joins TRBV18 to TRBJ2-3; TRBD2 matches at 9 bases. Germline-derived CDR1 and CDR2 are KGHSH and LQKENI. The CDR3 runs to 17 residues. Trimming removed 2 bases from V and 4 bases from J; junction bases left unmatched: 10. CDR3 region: CASSPGLGGRVADTQYF. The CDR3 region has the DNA TGTGCCAGCTCACCAGGGCTCGGCGGGAGGGTCGCAGATACGCAGTATTTT.

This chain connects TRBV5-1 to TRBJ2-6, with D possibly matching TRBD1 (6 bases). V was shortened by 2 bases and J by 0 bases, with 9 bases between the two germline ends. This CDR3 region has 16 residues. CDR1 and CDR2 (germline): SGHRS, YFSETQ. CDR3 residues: CASSLQGYSGANVLTF. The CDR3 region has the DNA TGCGCCAGCAGCTTACAGGGATACTCTGGGGCCAACGTCCTGACTTTC.

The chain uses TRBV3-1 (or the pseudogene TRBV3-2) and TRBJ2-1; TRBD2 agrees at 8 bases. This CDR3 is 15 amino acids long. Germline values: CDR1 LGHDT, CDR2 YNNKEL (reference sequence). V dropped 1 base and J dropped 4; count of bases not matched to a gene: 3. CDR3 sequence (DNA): TGTGCCAGCAGCCAAGGGAGCGGGGGTTACAATGAGCAGTTCTTC. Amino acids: CASSQGSGGYNEQFF.

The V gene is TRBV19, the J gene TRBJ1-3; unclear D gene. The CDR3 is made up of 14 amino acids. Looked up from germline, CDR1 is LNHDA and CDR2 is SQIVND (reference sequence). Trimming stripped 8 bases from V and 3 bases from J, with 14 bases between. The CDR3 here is CASGDPNFGNTIYF. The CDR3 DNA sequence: TGTGCCAGTGGGGATCCCAACTTTGGAAACACCATATATTTT.

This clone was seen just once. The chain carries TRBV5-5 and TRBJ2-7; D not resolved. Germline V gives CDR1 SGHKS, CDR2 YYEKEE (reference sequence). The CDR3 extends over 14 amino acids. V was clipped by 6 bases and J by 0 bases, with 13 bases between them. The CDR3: CASTPPPSSYEQYF. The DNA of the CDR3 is TGTGCCAGCACACCACCGCCGAGCTCCTACGAGCAGTACTTC.

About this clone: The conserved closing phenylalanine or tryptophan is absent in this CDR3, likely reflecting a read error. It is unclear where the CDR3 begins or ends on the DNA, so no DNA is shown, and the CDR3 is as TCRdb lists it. CDR3 amino acids: CASQTFRDTFL. The rearrangement joins TRBV2 to TRBJ2-7; the table's D call, TRBD1, has no DNA check behind it. The CDR3 is 11 residues long, ends included. Germline-derived CDR1 and CDR2 are SNHLY and FYNNEI.

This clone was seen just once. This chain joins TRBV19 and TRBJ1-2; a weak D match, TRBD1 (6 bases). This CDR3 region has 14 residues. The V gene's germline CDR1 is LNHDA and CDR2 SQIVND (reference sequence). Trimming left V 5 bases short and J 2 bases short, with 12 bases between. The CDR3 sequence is CASSSGHRNYGYTF. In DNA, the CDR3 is TGTGCCAGTAGTTCGGGACACCGCAACTATGGCTACACCTTC. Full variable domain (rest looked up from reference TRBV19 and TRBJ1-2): DGGITQSPKYLFRKEGQNVTLSCEQNLNHDAMYWYRQDPGQGLRLIYYSQIVNDFQKGDIAEGYSVSREKKESFPLTVTSAQKNPTAFYLCASSSGHRNYGYTFGSGTRLTVV.

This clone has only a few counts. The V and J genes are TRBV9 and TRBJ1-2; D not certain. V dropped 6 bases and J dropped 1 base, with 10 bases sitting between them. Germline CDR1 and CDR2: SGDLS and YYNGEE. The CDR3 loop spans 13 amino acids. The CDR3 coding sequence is TGTGCCAGCACCGAAGATTTTAACTATGGCTACACCTTC. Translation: CASTEDFNYGYTF.

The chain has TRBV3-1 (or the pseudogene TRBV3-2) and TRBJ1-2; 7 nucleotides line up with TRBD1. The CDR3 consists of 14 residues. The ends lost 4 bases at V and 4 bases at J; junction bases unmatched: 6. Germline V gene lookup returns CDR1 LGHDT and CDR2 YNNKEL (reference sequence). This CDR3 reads CASSPTGAAYGYTF. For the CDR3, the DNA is TGTGCCAGCAGCCCAACAGGGGCCGCCTATGGCTACACCTTC.

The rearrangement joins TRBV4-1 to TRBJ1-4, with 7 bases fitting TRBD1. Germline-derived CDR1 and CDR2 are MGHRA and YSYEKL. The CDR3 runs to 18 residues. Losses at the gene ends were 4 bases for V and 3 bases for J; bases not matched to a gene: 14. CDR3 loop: CASSRGGLVGGPNEKLFF. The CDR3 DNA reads TGCGCCAGCAGCCGGGGGGGGTTGGTAGGGGGCCCTAATGAAAAACTGTTTTTT.

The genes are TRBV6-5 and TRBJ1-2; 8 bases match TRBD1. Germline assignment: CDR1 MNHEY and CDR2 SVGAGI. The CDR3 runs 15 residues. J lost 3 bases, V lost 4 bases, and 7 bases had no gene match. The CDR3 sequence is CASSSPDRGDYGYTF. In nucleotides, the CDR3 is TGTGCCAGCAGTTCCCCCGACAGGGGTGACTATGGCTACACCTTC.

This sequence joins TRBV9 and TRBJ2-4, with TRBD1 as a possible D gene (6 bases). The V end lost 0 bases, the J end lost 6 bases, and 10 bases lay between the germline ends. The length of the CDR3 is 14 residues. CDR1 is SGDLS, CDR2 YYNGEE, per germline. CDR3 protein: CASSVGGQSNIQYF. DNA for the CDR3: TGTGCCAGCAGCGTAGGAGGACAGTCAAACATTCAGTACTTC.

The CDR3 coding sequence is TGTGCCTGGAGTGTCGGTGTGTTAACCAAAAACATTCAGTACTTC. Protein product: CAWSVGVLTKNIQYF. This rearrangement joins TRBV30 to TRBJ2-4; D uncertain. This CDR3 has 15 amino acids. V was cut by 0 bases and J by 2 bases, with 11 bases left in between. Germline assignment: CDR1 GTSNPN and CDR2 SVGIG (reference sequence).

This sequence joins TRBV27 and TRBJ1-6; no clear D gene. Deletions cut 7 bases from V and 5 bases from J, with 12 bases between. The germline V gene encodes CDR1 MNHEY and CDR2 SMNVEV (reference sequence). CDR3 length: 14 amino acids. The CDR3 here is CASTFHGDNSPLHF. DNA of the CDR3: TGTGCCAGCACTTTCCATGGGGATAATTCACCCCTCCACTTT.

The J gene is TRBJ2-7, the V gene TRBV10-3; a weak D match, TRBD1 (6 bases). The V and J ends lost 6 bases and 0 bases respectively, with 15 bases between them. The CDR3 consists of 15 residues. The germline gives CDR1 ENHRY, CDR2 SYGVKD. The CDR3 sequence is CAIRGSGQFSYEQYF. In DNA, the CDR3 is TGTGCCATCAGGGGGTCGGGACAATTCTCCTACGAGCAGTACTTC.

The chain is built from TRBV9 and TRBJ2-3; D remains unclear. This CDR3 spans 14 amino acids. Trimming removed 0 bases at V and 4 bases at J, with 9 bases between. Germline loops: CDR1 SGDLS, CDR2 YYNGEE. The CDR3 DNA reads TGTGCCAGCAGCGTAGCTGGCACGGCAGATACGCAGTATTTT. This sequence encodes CASSVAGTADTQYF.

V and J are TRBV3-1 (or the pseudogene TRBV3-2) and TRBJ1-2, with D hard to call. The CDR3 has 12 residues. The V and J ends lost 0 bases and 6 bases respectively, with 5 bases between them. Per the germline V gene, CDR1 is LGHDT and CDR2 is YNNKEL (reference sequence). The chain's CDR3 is CASSQDSDGYTF. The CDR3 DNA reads TGTGCCAGCAGCCAAGATTCCGATGGCTACACCTTC.

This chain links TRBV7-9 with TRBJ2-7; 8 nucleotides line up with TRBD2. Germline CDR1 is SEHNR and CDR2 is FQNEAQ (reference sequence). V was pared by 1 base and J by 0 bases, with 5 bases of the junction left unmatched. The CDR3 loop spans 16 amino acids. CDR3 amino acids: CASSLGVRGDSYEQYF. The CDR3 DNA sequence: TGTGCCAGCAGCTTAGGGGTGCGGGGGGACTCCTACGAGCAGTACTTC.

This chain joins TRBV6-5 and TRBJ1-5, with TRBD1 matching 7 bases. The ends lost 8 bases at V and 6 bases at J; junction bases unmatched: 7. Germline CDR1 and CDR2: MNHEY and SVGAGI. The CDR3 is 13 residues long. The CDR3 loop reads CASLRGGSQPQHF. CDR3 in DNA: TGTGCCAGCCTTCGAGGGGGCAGTCAGCCCCAGCATTTT.

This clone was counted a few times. The CDR3 bases are TGTGCCAGCTCAACAGGGCTTGAGAGCCAGCCCCAGCATTTT. This sequence encodes CASSTGLESQPQHF. The V gene is TRBV18, the J gene TRBJ1-5, with D possibly being TRBD1 (6 bases). This CDR3 contains 14 residues. The V end was cut by 5 bases, the J end by 7 bases, with 15 bases between. Germline V lookup: CDR1 KGHSH, CDR2 LQKENI.

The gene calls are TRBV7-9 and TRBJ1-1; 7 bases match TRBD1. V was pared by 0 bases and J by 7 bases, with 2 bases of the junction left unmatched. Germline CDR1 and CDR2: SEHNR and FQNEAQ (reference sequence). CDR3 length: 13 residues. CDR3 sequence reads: CASSLAGGGEAFF. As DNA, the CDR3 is TGTGCCAGCAGCTTAGCAGGGGGCGGTGAAGCTTTCTTT.

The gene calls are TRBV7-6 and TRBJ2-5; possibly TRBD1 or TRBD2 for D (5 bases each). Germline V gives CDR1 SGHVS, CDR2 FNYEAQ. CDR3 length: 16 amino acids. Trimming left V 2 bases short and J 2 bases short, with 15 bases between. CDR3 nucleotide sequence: TGTGCCAGCAGCTTATGGCAGGGCGGGCGGCAAGAGACCCAGTACTTC. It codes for CASSLWQGGRQETQYF.

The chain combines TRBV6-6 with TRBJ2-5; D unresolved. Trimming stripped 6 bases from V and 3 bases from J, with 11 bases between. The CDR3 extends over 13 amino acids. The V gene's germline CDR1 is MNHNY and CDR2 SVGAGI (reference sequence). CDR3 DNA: TGTGCCAGCAGCTCACCCCCCGAAGAGACCCAGTACTTC. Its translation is CASSSPPEETQYF.

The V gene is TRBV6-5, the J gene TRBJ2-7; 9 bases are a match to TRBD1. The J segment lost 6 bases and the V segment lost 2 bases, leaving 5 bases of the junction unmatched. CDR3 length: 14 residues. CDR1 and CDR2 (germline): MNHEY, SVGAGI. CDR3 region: CASSYGTGRSEQYF. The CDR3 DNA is TGTGCCAGCAGTTACGGGACAGGGAGGTCCGAGCAGTACTTC.

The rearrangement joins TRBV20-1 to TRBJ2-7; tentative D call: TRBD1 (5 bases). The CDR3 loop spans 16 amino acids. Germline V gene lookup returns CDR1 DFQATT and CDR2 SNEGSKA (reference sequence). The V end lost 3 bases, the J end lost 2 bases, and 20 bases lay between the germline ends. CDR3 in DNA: TGCAGTGCTAGTGGGCAGGGCCACGCTGGGGCCTACGAGCAGTACTTC. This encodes CSASGQGHAGAYEQYF.

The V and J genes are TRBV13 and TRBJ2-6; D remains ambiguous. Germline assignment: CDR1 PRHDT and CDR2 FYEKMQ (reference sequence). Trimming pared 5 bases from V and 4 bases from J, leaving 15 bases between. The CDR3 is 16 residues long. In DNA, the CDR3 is TGTGCCAGCAGCAATAAGTGGGTTTCCGGGGCCAACGTCCTGACTTTC. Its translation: CASSNKWVSGANVLTF.